This entry is about one TCR beta chain. Its target is not known. This record comes from a study of T cells in Graves' hyperthyroidism and ophthalmopathy. Whole-study context: Peripheral blood was obtained at initial diagnosis, preceding any treatment. Study-wide findings and caveats: Blood also held most thyroid clonotypes expanded beyond 0.001.

There were TCR beta CDR3 regions amplified from RNA transcripts. HTBI primers drove first-round RT-PCR of the TCR CDR3. TCRdb re-analysed the multiplex PCR reads in MiXCR, keeping a single row per CDR3 protein. The sample consists of almost 600,000 distinct CDR3 sequences, about 14% of them appearing once. The hyperthyroidism patients had all been newly diagnosed, and their disease duration was under 2 months. Their ages ranged from 18 to 65 years. Pregnant or lactating patients were excluded, as were those with uncontrolled infection or other autoimmune disease. Per the germline V gene, CDR1 is LNHDA and CDR2 is SQIVND (reference sequence). Trimming pared 7 bases from V and 0 bases from J, leaving 16 bases between. This CDR3 spans 16 amino acids.

The chain recombines TRBV19 with TRBJ2-1, with a weak D call TRBD2 (5 bases). Material: blood. The sequence was obtained from a woman in her twenties or thirties with Graves' hyperthyroidism that later progressed to Graves' ophthalmopathy. CDR3 protein: CASTGSGSHSYNEQFF. CDR3 nucleotide sequence: TGTGCCAGTACCGGGTCGGGGAGTCACTCCTACAATGAGCAGTTCTTC.